This TCR beta chain was sequenced in a study of blood T cell repertoires in COVID-19 (dated by TCRdb to 2019 to 2021). Regarding the study in general: Samples covering the acute and convalescent phases of COVID-19 were provided by collaborators in the United States, Italy and Spain. The samples were drawn from the first 160 participants of the ongoing ImmuneRACE study and from 1,254 subjects provided by 6 global collaborators. The repertoires were made available in a free public database intended to serve as a resource for research on the immune response to SARS-CoV-2. Subjects who had been exposed to COVID-19, were actively infected with it, or had recovered from it provided the deeply sampled blood TCRbeta repertoires that made up the dataset. HLA class I and class II types, where available, came from metadata supplied by the sample provider rather than from assay-based typing. A de-identified subject ID, COVID-19 status, age in years and sex were almost always included in the sample metadata. The prospective study material was composed of cDNA or gDNA derived from T cells, B-cell-depleted T cells, or PBMCs.

V is pared back by 4 bases and J by 7 bases, with 27 bases lying between the germline termini. Looking up the germline V gene yields CDR1 SGHDT and CDR2 YYEEEE. From the cysteine through the valine, the CDR3 covers 17 amino acids. Here the CDR3 DNA is all that survives: 51 bases in frame from base 1. The paper's findings and limits, for the study overall: Clinical and demographic metadata were provided uncurated, with the amount varying by source and participant.

Each collaborating institution followed its own protocols to collect whole blood in K2EDTA tubes. For TCRbeta analysis, collaborators shipped samples as frozen whole blood, isolated PBMCs, or DNA extracted from either of those sample types. This clone appeared once. Its antigen is unknown. The record has no base qualities; no much larger clone is one base away. TCRbeta CDR3 regions were amplified from genomic DNA using the immunoSEQ Assay, a bias-controlled multiplex PCR. The original pipeline was this. The number of nucleated cells in each sample was estimated by amplification of reference gene primers within the assay. Sequence reads were collapsed and filtered to measure the absolute abundance of every unique TCRbeta CDR3 rearrangement. Productive Simpson clonality was computed per sample as the square root of Simpson's diversity index over productive rearrangements. Here the immuneACCESS table is served through TCRdb, limited to in-frame sequences with V and J called. Missing clones are a known gap in these copies; in checked studies unresolved V genes cover under half, and the rest lacks a known reason. V and J calls and clone size are given by that table; D and trimming were obtained from the DNA. In all, the sample holds over 150,000 clones, and just under 85% of those were seen once. 29% of the sample belongs to the ten largest clones.

The chain is assembled from TRBV5-6 and TRBJ2-7; the best D guess is TRBD2, with 6 bases matching. Sequencing input: peripheral blood. This receptor was identified in a woman aged 55-69 years with acute or convalescent COVID-19. The bases read TGTGCCAGCAGCCTCCGGGTTGGGACTTTGGGGTTTCGGGAGCAGTACGTC. The encoded protein is CASSLRVGTLGFREQYV.